A single sample is the source of the 27 T cell receptor beta chains below, sequenced in a study of read filtering for tumor transcriptome and immune sequencing. Molecular barcoded adaptors covering alpha/delta and beta/gamma chains were used on approximately 400 ng RNA. TCRdb re-called the reads through MiXCR, storing one row per CDR3 protein. The table records tens of thousands of distinct CDR3 sequences, 20% to 25% of them present only once. The source material was a population of CD138-negative cells sorted from bone marrow. Receptor source: a donor aged 40 or older with multiple myeloma.

This clonotype was observed at least ten times. The gene calls are TRBV6-2 or TRBV6-3 and TRBJ2-2; D not certain. V lost 6 bases to trimming and J lost 6 bases, with 8 bases between them. Germline V gene lookup returns CDR1 MNHEY and CDR2 SVGEGT. The CDR3 extends over 12 amino acids. CDR3 sequence reads: CASSHGAGELFF. Written as DNA, the CDR3 is TGTGCCAGCAGCCATGGAGCCGGGGAGCTGTTTTTT.

This clonotype has ten or more counts. The V and J genes are TRBV20-1 and TRBJ2-3, with TRBD2 identical over 13 bases. Germline assignment: CDR1 DFQATT and CDR2 SNEGSKA (reference sequence). The J segment lost 1 base and the V segment lost 1 base, leaving 11 bases of the junction unmatched. The CDR3 spans 19 residues. DNA of the CDR3: TGCAGTGCTAGAGTTATGACTAGCGGGGGGCCAGACCGCACAGATACGCAGTATTTT. Its translation is CSARVMTSGGPDRTDTQYF.

At least ten counts were recorded for this clonotype. This chain joins TRBV20-1 and TRBJ1-1; D possibly corresponds to TRBD1 (5 bases). The CDR3 covers 14 residues. Germline V gives CDR1 DFQATT, CDR2 SNEGSKA (reference sequence). V gave up 7 bases and J gave up 0 bases, with 15 bases separating them. As DNA, the CDR3 is TGCAGTGTCGGCGCCCCGGGGGTGAACACTGAAGCTTTCTTT. Encoded protein: CSVGAPGVNTEAFF.

Notes on this clonotype: A clone one base away is much larger, so this may be a read error. The chain uses TRBV28 and TRBJ2-2, with D perhaps TRBD2 (7 bases). Germline lookup yields CDR1 MDHEN and CDR2 SYDVKM. This CDR3 region has 15 residues. CDR3 sequence (DNA): TGTGCCAGCGGCAGGACAGCGGGGAACACCGGGGAGCCGTTTTTT. The encoded protein is CASGRTAGNTGEPFF.

The sample holds many counts of this clonotype. The rearrangement uses TRBV18 and TRBJ2-1; D is unclear. Trimming removed 3 bases at V and 5 bases at J, with 11 bases between. The CDR3 loop spans 14 amino acids. From germline, CDR1 is KGHSH and CDR2 LQKENI. DNA of the CDR3: TGTGCCAGCTCACCCACCCACAAGGACAATGAGCAGTTCTTC. Translation: CASSPTHKDNEQFF.

Remarks on this clonotype: It may be a read error: a sequence one base away is much more abundant. The conserved final phenylalanine or tryptophan is absent from the CDR3, which likely points to a read error. CDR3 DNA: TGTGCCAGCTCGCACAGGGCTGTGGTTGAGCAGCCCCAGCATTCT. It encodes CASSHRAVVEQPQHS. This chain connects TRBV18 to TRBJ1-5, with D tentatively TRBD1 (6 bases). Germline V gives CDR1 KGHSH, CDR2 LQKENI. The CDR3 has 15 residues. Trimming pared 6 bases from V and 7 bases from J, leaving 19 bases between.

The genes are TRBV7-8 and TRBJ2-3; D may be TRBD1 or TRBD2 (5 bases each). With 6 bases removed from V and 2 bases from J, the gap between germline ends came to 15 bases. This CDR3 contains 15 residues. Germline CDR1 SGHVS, CDR2 FQNEAQ. The CDR3 is CASRIWGRPTDTQYF. Here the CDR3 DNA reads TGTGCCAGCAGAATTTGGGGACGCCCCACAGATACGCAGTATTTT. Filled out from reference TRBV7-8 and TRBJ2-3, the complete variable domain reads GAGVSQSPRYKVAKRGQDVALRCDPISGHVSLFWYQQALGQGPEFLTYFQNEAQLDKSGLPSDRFFAERPEGSVSTLKIQRTQQEDSAVYLCASRIWGRPTDTQYFGPGTRLTVL.

As for this clonotype: The junction departs from germline at one end; a sequencing error may be responsible. The chain is built from TRBV12-5 and TRBJ2-7; D is possibly TRBD1 (6 bases). This CDR3 region has 17 residues. Germline V lookup: CDR1 LGHNT, CDR2 FRNRAP. The CDR3 here is CTSGSAGPWTDSYEQYF. CDR3 sequence (DNA): TGTACTAGTGGTTCCGCAGGCCCTTGGACAGACTCCTACGAGCAGTACTTC.

This clonotype was recorded many times. The chain couples TRBV7-9 to TRBJ1-1; D is ambiguous. V was shortened by 5 bases and J by 4 bases, with 14 bases between the two germline ends. Germline V gene sequence: CDR1 SEHNR, CDR2 FQNEAQ (reference sequence). CDR3 size: 14 residues. For the CDR3, the DNA is TGTGCCAGCAGCGACGTCCCCGGGAGCACTGAAGCTTTCTTT. Amino acids: CASSDVPGSTEAFF.

This clonotype has at least ten counts. At one of its ends the junction is not consistent with the germline gene, which may arise from a read error. V and J are TRBV28 and TRBJ1-2, with D possibly matching TRBD1 (6 bases). CDR3 size: 16 residues. Germline CDR1 reads MDHEN; CDR2 reads SYDVKM. CDR3 amino acids: CAGSPPRDTFNYGYTF. Written as DNA, the CDR3 is TGTGCCGGCAGTCCGCCGCGGGACACCTTCAACTATGGCTACACCTTC.

Ten or more counts support this clonotype. The chain has TRBV28 and TRBJ2-7, with TRBD2 as a possible D gene (5 bases). Germline V gene data show CDR1 as MDHEN and CDR2 as SYDVKM. This CDR3 is built from 12 residues. The V end was cut by 7 bases, the J end by 1 base, with 8 bases between. Written as DNA, the CDR3 is TGTGCCAGCACCCGAGGGTCCTACGAGCAGTACTTC. Translation gives CASTRGSYEQYF.

This clonotype was seen repeatedly, ten times or more. The V call is TRBV12-2, the J call TRBJ1-5; TRBD1 was called by the table and not checked on the DNA. TRBV12-2 is given as a pseudogene. CDR3 length equals 18 residues. The CDR3 sequence: CASRFPRPLLYSNQPQHF. The CDR3 DNA sequence: TGTGCAAGTCGCTTCCCCAGGCCCCTACTCTATAGCAATCAGCCCCAGCATTTT.

There are many counts of this clonotype. At one end the junction does not follow the germline gene, possibly because of a read error. J is TRBJ1-2 and V is TRBV29-1; 7 positions match TRBD1. Germline CDR1 is SQVTM and CDR2 is ANQGSEA. CDR3 length equals 15 residues. The CDR3 sequence is CSVEARDRVTYGYTF. The CDR3, as DNA: TGCAGCGTGGAAGCGAGGGACAGAGTAACCTATGGCTACACCTTC.

As to this clonotype: One junction end does not reproduce the germline sequence, and a read error may be involved. The chain uses TRBV28 and TRBJ2-5, with 7 positions matching TRBD2. CDR3 length equals 15 residues. Germline CDR1 MDHEN, CDR2 SYDVKM. In DNA, the CDR3 is TGTGCCAGCAGGGCACAGCGGGGCACCCAAAAGACCCAGTACTTC. It encodes CASRAQRGTQKTQYF.

This clonotype was seen a few times. This chain links TRBV28 with TRBJ2-2; D remains ambiguous. The V end lost 6 bases, the J end lost 6 bases, and 14 bases lay between the germline ends. Germline V gene lookup returns CDR1 MDHEN and CDR2 SYDVKM. This CDR3 region has 14 residues. This chain's CDR3 is CASRGAVVAGELFF. The CDR3, as DNA: TGTGCCAGCAGGGGCGCAGTTGTGGCCGGGGAGCTGTTTTTT. The entire variable domain, with the rest obtained from reference TRBV28 and TRBJ2-2, is as follows: DVKVTQSSRYLVKRTGEKVFLECVQDMDHENMFWYRQDPGLGLRLIYFSYDVKMKEKGDIPEGYSVSREKKERFSLILESASTNQTSMYLCASRGAVVAGELFFGEGSRLTVL.

This clonotype was picked up many times. The chain carries TRBV20-1 and TRBJ2-5; D possibly corresponds to TRBD2 (5 bases). With 5 bases removed from V and 5 bases from J, the gap between germline ends came to 12 bases. Germline V gives CDR1 DFQATT, CDR2 SNEGSKA (reference sequence). There are 12 residues in the CDR3. CDR3 residues: CSAPGMPETQYF. The CDR3 bases are TGCAGTGCTCCCGGGATGCCTGAGACCCAGTACTTC.

As concerns this clonotype: The CDR3 carries no conserved terminal phenylalanine or tryptophan, so it likely arises from a read error. The V and J genes are TRBV5-5 and TRBJ2-7, with unresolved D. Germline lookup yields CDR1 SGHKS and CDR2 YYEKEE (reference sequence). V was cut by 3 bases and J by 3 bases, with 13 bases left in between. This CDR3 has 14 residues. The CDR3 protein is CASSSRVLSYEQYL. The CDR3 region has the DNA TGTGCCAGCAGCTCCCGGGTTCTGAGCTACGAGCAGTACCTC.

The chain has TRBV13 and TRBJ1-1, with a weak D call TRBD1 (6 bases). V was clipped by 5 bases and J by 3 bases, with 10 bases between them. CDR3 length: 13 residues. Germline loops: CDR1 PRHDT, CDR2 FYEKMQ (reference sequence). CDR3: CASSPGQHTEAFF. The CDR3 DNA reads as TGTGCCAGCAGCCCCGGACAGCACACTGAAGCTTTCTTT. The full variable domain, its missing parts supplied by reference TRBV13 and TRBJ1-1, is AAGVIQSPRHLIKEKRETATLKCYPIPRHDTVYWYQQGPGQDPQFLISFYEKMQSDKGSIPDRFSAQQFSDYHSELNMSSLELGDSALYFCASSPGQHTEAFFGQGTRLTVV.

With respect to this clonotype: A much larger clone sits a single nucleotide away, making a read error possible. This chain connects TRBV5-1 to TRBJ2-2; no definite D call. The CDR3 sequence is 16 residues long. In germline, CDR1 is SGHRS, CDR2 YFSETQ. CDR3 nucleotides: TGCGCCAGCGGCTTGGGATATAGCTCGAACACCGGGGAGCTGTTTTTT. Encoded protein: CASGLGYSSNTGELFF.

On this clonotype: This may come from a read error, since a much larger clone is one base off. This rearrangement joins TRBV18 to TRBJ2-1; D is uncertain. Germline V lookup: CDR1 KGHSH, CDR2 LQKENI. The CDR3 has 14 residues. The CDR3 here is CASSLRVRDNEQSF. The CDR3 coding sequence is TGTGCCAGCTCACTAAGGGTTAGGGATAATGAGCAGTCCTTC.

A word on this clonotype: A much larger clonotype is one base distant, so this may be a read error. V is TRBV11-2 and J is TRBJ2-5, with a weak D call TRBD2 (7 bases). The germline V gene has CDR1 SGHAT and CDR2 FQNNGV. The CDR3 sequence is 16 residues long. With 4 bases removed from V and 2 bases from J, the gap between germline ends came to 17 bases. The CDR3 spells CASSSGARGPQETQYF. DNA of the CDR3: TGTGCCAGCAGCTCCGGAGCGCGGGGGCCGCAAGAGACCCAGTACTTC.

This clonotype has ten or more counts. The chain recombines TRBV29-1 with TRBJ2-3; D uncertain. The ends were cut back, 2 bases at V and 2 bases at J, with 5 bases in the middle. The CDR3 is 12 amino acids. The germline V gene has CDR1 SQVTM and CDR2 ANQGSEA. The CDR3, as DNA: TGCAGCGTTGAACAGTACACAGATACGCAGTATTTT. Amino acid sequence: CSVEQYTDTQYF.

This clonotype was detected many times. This rearrangement joins TRBV6-4 to TRBJ2-1; TRBD1 or TRBD2 may be the D gene (6 bases each). V was pared by 6 bases and J by 11 bases, with 23 bases between. CDR3 length equals 15 residues. Germline V gene lookup returns CDR1 MRHNA and CDR2 SNTAGT. In nucleotides, the CDR3 is TGTGCCAGCAGCCCCCTTTTAGTAATAGGGGGGAAGCAGTTCTTC. This translates into CASSPLLVIGGKQFF.

This clonotype was detected many times. V usage is TRBV5-4 and J usage is TRBJ2-1; tentatively, D is TRBD1 or TRBD2 (6 bases each). Trimming took 1 base from V and 7 from J, leaving 9 bases between them. The CDR3 consists of 13 residues. The V gene's germline CDR1 is SGHNT and CDR2 YYREEE (reference sequence). In DNA form, the CDR3 reads TGTGCCAGCAGCTTGACAGGGAGGAATGAGCAGTTCTTC. Protein sequence: CASSLTGRNEQFF. The entire variable domain, with the rest obtained from reference TRBV5-4 and TRBJ2-1, is as follows: ETGVTQSPTHLIKTRGQQVTLRCSSQSGHNTVSWYQQALGQGPQFIFQYYREEENGRGNFPPRFSGLQFPNYSSELNVNALELDDSALYLCASSLTGRNEQFFGPGTRLTVL.

Many counts were recorded for this clonotype. V and J are TRBV7-2 and TRBJ2-2; D possibly uses TRBD1 or TRBD2 (5 bases each). The CDR3 length is 15 residues. Germline V gives CDR1 SGHTA, CDR2 FQGNSA. Trimming removed 1 base at V and 6 bases at J, with 12 bases between. CDR3 sequence: CASSLVRGVAGELFF. CDR3 coding DNA: TGTGCCAGCAGCTTAGTCCGAGGGGTTGCCGGGGAGCTGTTTTTT.

This clonotype was seen repeatedly, ten times or more. CDR3 DNA sequence: TGTGCCAGCAGCTCAAAACGGACTCACTACGAGCAGTACTTC. Its translation: CASSSKRTHYEQYF. The J gene is TRBJ2-7, the V gene TRBV9, with a possible D match to TRBD2 (5 bases). The CDR3 contains 14 residues. Per the germline V gene, CDR1 is SGDLS and CDR2 is YYNGEE. The germline V and J ends were trimmed by 4 bases and 3 bases, with 14 bases remaining between them.

This clonotype has at least ten counts. J is TRBJ2-7 and V is TRBV7-9; D remains ambiguous. The germline V and J ends were trimmed by 2 bases and 4 bases, with 6 bases remaining between them. The length of the CDR3 is 12 residues. Germline CDR1 SEHNR, CDR2 FQNEAQ (reference sequence). This CDR3 is CASSLQQYEQYF. Written as DNA, the CDR3 is TGTGCCAGCAGCTTACAGCAATACGAGCAGTACTTC.